Described below is a single T cell receptor beta chain sequence and its context. The antigen is unknown. The entry originates in a study of vaccination effects on CD4 cells after COVID-19. TCRdb's copy holds only in-frame clones and misses some; the assay was immunoSEQ multiplex PCR. The sample has 20,000 to 25,000 clones; around 70% are singletons. Antigen-specific CD4+ T cells were first expanded with viral peptide pools by the ViraFEST assay and only then sequenced. When roughly eleven days of culture had elapsed, CD4+ T cells were isolated. Prior SARS-CoV-2 infection was absent in the vaccine recipients, as shown by negative nucleocapsid antibodies. A few million PBMC per well received 7.5 to 10 IU/ml IL-2 and around 11 ug/ml peptides in culture. CDR3 length: 13 amino acids. The V end was cut by 6 bases, the J end by 8 bases, with 16 bases between. From germline, CDR1 is MNHEY and CDR2 SMNVEV (reference sequence).

The chain carries TRBV27 and TRBJ1-2, with D maybe TRBD1 (5 bases). The sequences come from CD4+ T cells from PBMCs cultured with HCoV-NL63 spike peptides, collected before COVID-19 vaccination. The sequence was obtained from a human donor who received a COVID-19 vaccine. CDR3 DNA: TGTGCCAGCAGCCTGCAGGGAGGAGGGGGCTACACCTTC. It specifies CASSLQGGGGYTF.